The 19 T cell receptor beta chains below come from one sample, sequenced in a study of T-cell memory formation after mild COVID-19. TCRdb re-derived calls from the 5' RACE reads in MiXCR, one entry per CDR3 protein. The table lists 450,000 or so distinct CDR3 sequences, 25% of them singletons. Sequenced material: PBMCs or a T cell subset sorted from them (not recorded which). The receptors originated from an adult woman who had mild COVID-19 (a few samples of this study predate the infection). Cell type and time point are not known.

CDR3 residues: CASSLRRVLGLQGRNTEAFF. The CDR3 coding sequence is TGCGCCAGCAGCTTGAGGAGGGTATTAGGACTACAGGGGCGGAACACTGAAGCTTTCTTT. This chain links TRBV5-1 with TRBJ1-1; 7 positions agree with TRBD1. The CDR3 length is 20 residues. The V gene's germline CDR1 is SGHRS and CDR2 YFSETQ. With 1 base clipped from V and 1 base from J, the junction kept 19 bases outside the gene matches.

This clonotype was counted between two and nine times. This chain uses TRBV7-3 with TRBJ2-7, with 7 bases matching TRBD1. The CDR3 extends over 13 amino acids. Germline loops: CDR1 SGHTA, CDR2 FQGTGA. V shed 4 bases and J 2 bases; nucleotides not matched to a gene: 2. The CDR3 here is CASSSQGAYEQYF. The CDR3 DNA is TGTGCCAGCAGCTCTCAGGGGGCCTACGAGCAGTACTTC.

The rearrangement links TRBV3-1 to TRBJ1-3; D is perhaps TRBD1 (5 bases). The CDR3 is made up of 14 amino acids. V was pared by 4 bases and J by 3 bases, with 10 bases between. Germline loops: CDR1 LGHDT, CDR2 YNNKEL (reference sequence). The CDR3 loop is CASSPSGLGNTIYF. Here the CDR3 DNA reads TGTGCCAGCAGCCCCTCGGGACTTGGAAACACCATATATTTT.

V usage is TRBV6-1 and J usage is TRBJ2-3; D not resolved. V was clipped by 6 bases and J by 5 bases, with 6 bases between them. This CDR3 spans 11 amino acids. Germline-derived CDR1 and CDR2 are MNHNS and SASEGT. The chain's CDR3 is CASRVRDTQYF. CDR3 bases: TGTGCCAGCAGGGTTCGAGATACGCAGTATTTT.

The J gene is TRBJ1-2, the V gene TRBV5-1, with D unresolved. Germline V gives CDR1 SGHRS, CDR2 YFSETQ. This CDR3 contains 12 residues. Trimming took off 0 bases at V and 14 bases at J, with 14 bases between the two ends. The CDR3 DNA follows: TGCGCCAGCAGCTTGGGCCTCGGAAGTGAAACCTTC. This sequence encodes CASSLGLGSETF.

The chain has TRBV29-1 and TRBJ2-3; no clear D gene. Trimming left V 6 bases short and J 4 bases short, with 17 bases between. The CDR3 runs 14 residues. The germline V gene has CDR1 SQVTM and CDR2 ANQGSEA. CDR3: CSVVPNALPDTQYF. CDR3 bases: TGCAGCGTGGTCCCTAATGCCCTGCCAGATACGCAGTATTTT.

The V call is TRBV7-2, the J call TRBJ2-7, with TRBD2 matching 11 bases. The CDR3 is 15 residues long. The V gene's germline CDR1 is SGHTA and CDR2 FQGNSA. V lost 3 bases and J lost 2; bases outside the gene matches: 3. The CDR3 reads CASSFILAGAYEQYF. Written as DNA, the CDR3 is TGTGCCAGCAGCTTTATACTAGCGGGAGCCTACGAGCAGTACTTC.

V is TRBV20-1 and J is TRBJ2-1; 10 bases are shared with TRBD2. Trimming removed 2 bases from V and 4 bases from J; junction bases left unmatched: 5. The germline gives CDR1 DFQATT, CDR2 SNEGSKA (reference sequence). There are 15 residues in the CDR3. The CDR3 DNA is TGCAGTGCTAGATCGACTAGCGGGTTTTACAATGAGCAGTTCTTC. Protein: CSARSTSGFYNEQFF.

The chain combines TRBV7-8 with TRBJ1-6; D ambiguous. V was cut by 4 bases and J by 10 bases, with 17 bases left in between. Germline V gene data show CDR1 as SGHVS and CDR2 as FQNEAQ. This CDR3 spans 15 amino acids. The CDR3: CASSSRGPIGSPLHF. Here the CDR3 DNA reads TGTGCCAGCAGCTCCCGGGGTCCGATAGGGTCACCCCTCCACTTT.

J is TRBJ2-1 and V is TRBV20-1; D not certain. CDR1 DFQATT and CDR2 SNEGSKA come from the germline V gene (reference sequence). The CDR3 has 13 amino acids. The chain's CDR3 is CSTLDPSYNEQFF. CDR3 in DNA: TGCAGCACACTTGACCCCTCCTACAATGAGCAGTTCTTC.

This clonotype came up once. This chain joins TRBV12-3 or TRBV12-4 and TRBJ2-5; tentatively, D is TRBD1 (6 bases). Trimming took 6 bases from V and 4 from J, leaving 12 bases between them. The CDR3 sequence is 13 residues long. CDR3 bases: TGTGCCAGCAGCTTGGGACAATCAGAGACCCAGTACTTC. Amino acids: CASSLGQSETQYF.

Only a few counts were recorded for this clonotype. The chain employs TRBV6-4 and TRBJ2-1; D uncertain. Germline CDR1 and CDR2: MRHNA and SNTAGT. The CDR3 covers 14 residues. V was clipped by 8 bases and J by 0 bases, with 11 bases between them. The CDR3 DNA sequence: TGTGCCAGCGAAATAGATAGCTCCTACAATGAGCAGTTCTTC. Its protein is CASEIDSSYNEQFF.

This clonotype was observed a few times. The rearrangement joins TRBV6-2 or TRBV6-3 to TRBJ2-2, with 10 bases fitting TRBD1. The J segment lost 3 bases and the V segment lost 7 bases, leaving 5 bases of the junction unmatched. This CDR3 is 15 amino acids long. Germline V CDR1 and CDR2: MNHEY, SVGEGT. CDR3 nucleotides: TGTGCCAGCACTTCCGGGACAGGGGACACCGGGGAGCTGTTTTTT. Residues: CASTSGTGDTGELFF.

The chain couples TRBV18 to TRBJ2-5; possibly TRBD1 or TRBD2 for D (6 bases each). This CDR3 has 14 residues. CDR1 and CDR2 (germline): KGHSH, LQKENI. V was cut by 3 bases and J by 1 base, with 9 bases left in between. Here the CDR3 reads CASSPTGAQETQYF. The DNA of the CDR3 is TGTGCCAGCTCACCGACGGGGGCCCAAGAGACCCAGTACTTC.

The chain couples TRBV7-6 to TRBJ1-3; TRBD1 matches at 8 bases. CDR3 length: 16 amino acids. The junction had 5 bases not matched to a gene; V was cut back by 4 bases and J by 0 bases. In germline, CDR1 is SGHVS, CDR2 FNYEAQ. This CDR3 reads CASSSGGLVSGNTIYF. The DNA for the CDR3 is TGTGCCAGCAGCTCAGGGGGCCTCGTCTCTGGAAACACCATATATTTT.

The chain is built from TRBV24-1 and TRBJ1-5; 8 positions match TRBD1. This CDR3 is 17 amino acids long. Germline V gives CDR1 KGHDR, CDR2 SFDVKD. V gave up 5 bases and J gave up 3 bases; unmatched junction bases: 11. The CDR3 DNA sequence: TGTGCCACCAGTGCCGCGCGGACAGGGTCCCACAATCAGCCCCAGCATTTT. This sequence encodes CATSAARTGSHNQPQHF.

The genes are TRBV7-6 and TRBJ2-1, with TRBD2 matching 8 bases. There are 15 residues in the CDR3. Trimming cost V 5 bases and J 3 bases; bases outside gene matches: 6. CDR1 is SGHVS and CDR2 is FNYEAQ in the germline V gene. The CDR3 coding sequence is TGTGCCAGCAGCCCGACTAGCGAGCGCTACAATGAGCAGTTCTTC. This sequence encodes CASSPTSERYNEQFF.

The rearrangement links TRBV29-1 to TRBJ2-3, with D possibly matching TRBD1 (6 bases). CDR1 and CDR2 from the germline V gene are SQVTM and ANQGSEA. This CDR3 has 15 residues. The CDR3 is CRVVGHKGGTDTQYF. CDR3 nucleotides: TGCAGGGTAGTCGGCCACAAGGGGGGCACAGATACGCAGTATTTT.

The CDR3 coding sequence is TGTGCCAGCAGCTCCCATGGGGGGGGACGGGAGGAGCAGTACTTC. The encoded protein is CASSSHGGGREEQYF. The J gene is TRBJ2-7, the V gene TRBV6-5; 7 positions agree with TRBD2. Per the germline V gene, CDR1 is MNHEY and CDR2 is SVGAGI. This CDR3 is 15 amino acids long. After removal of 6 bases from V and 7 bases from J, the junction contained 15 bases not matched to a gene.